This TCR beta chain is drawn from a study of OX40 agonist ivuxolimab in advanced cancers. The V gene lost 3 bases and the J gene lost 1 base, with 6 bases spanning the gap. Germline V lookup: CDR1 KGHSH, CDR2 LQKENI. The CDR3 extends over 13 amino acids. Sequenced by immunoSEQ multiplex PCR; TCRdb stores in-frame clones only, minus some. The sample holds 57,000 or so clones, 86% seen once. The chain links TRBV18 to TRBJ1-2; no clear D gene. The sequence was obtained from an adult with an advanced solid tumor such as melanoma, head and neck, liver or kidney cancer. The sample here was CD4+ or CD8+ T cells sorted from blood, taken in a trial of the OX40 agonist ivuxolimab. In DNA, the CDR3 is TGTGCCAGCTCACCCTCTGGTAACTATGGCTACACCTTC. Protein sequence: CASSPSGNYGYTF.